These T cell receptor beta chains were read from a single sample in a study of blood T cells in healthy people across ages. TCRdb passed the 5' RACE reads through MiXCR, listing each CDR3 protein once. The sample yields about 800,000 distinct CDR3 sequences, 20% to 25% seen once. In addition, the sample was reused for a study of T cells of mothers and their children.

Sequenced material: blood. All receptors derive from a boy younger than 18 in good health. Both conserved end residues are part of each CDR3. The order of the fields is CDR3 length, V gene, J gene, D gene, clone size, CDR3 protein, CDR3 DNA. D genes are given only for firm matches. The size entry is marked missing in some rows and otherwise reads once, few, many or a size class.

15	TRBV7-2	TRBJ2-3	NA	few	CANSYRVSSTDTQYF	TGTGCCAACAGCTACCGGGTATCTAGCACAGATACGCAGTATTTT
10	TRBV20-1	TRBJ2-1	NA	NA	CSPLNNGQFF	TGCAGTCCACTTAACAATGGGCAGTTCTTC
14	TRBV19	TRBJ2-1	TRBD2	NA	CASHERDDYNEQFF	TGTGCCAGTCATGAGCGGGACGATTACAATGAGCAGTTCTTC
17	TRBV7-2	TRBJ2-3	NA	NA	CASSRMTRDLRADTQYF	TGTGCCAGCAGCAGAATGACCAGGGACCTCAGGGCAGATACGCAGTATTTT
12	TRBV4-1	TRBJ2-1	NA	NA	CASSQDHHEQFF	TGCGCCAGCAGCCAAGACCACCATGAGCAGTTCTTC
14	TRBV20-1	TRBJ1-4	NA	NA	CSARTGVSREKLFF	TGCAGTGCTAGAACCGGAGTCTCGAGGGAAAAACTGTTTTTT
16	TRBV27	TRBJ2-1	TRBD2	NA	CASSLVSGGGGNEQFF	TGTGCCAGCAGTTTAGTTAGCGGGGGAGGAGGGAATGAGCAGTTCTTC
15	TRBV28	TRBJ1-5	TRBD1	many	CASSLQGAFNQPQHF	TGTGCCAGCAGTTTACAGGGGGCTTTCAATCAGCCCCAGCATTTT
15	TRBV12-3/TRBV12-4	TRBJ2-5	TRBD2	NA	CASSYELAGQETQYF	TGTGCCAGCAGTTATGAACTAGCGGGGCAAGAGACCCAGTACTTC
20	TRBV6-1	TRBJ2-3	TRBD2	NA	CASSQPGLAGGRTSTDTQYF	TGTGCCAGCAGCCAACCGGGACTAGCGGGAGGGAGGACTAGCACAGATACGCAGTATTTT
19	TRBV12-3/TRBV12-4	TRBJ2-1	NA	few	CASSLLVGEAGRIGNEQFF	TGTGCCAGCAGTTTATTGGTGGGGGAGGCAGGTAGAATTGGGAATGAGCAGTTCTTC
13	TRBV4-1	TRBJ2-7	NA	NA	CASSQTANYEQYF	TGCGCCAGCAGCCAGACAGCTAACTACGAGCAGTACTTC
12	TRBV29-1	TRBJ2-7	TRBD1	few	CSVEGDSHEQYF	TGCAGCGTCGAGGGGGACAGTCACGAGCAGTACTTC
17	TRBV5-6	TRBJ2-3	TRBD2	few	CASSLRDSGGAGDTQYF	TGTGCCAGCAGCTTGCGTGATAGCGGGGGGGCAGGGGATACGCAGTATTTT
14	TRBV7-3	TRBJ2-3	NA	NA	CASSSLSGSDTQYF	TGTGCCAGCAGCTCCCTTTCGGGGTCGGATACGCAGTATTTT